This TCR beta chain was sequenced for a study of blood T cell repertoires in COVID-19. Study-level background: Spain, Italy and the United States supplied samples that represented acute and convalescent COVID-19.

One Seattle source followed patients from active infection through their disease course. TCRdb's copy holds only in-frame clones and misses some; the assay was immunoSEQ multiplex PCR. This table holds 200,000 to 300,000 clones, 75% to 85% found once. CDR1 is MNHEY, CDR2 SVGAGI, per germline. The CDR3 covers 15 residues. With 6 bases removed from V and 11 bases from J, the gap between germline ends came to 23 bases. This clone is a singleton in its sample. Sequences were obtained from peripheral blood. The chain uses TRBV6-5 and TRBJ2-4, with D unresolved. This sequence originates from a woman of 80 years or more with COVID-19, enrolled during active disease. CDR3 region: CASSVAVFQKHVQYF. DNA for the CDR3: TGTGCCAGCAGCGTAGCAGTATTTCAAAAACACGTTCAGTACTTC.